This T cell receptor beta chain is from a study of neurological immune-mediated disorders. MiXCR was run by TCRdb on the 5' RACE reads, yielding one entry per CDR3 protein. The sample carries 60,000 to 80,000 distinct CDR3 sequences, around 5.2% recorded once. Comments on this clonotype: Its target is not known.

The CDR3 spans 14 residues. Germline CDR1 and CDR2: MNHEY and SVGAGI. V lost 10 bases, J lost 7 bases, and 11 bases stayed unmatched. Study-level points and caveats: On phylogenetic grouping, the repertoires of 18 of 34 multiple sclerosis patients fell within one related-CDR3 cluster, constituting a possible signature.

V usage is TRBV6-5 and J usage is TRBJ2-7, with 12 bases identical to TRBD1. The clonotype originates from a woman aged 45-60 years with multiple sclerosis. Sequencing input: PBMCs. CDR3 sequence: CAIQPGTGGGEQYF. In DNA, the CDR3 is TGTGCCATCCAACCCGGGACAGGGGGCGGTGAGCAGTACTTC.